These T cell receptor beta chains were read from a single sample in a study of T cell responses to AZD1222 COVID-19 vaccine. Clones were read by immunoSEQ multiplex PCR, and TCRdb kept only the in-frame ones, dropping some. The sample lists around 110,000 clones; about nine tenths were seen once. This material consisted of peripheral blood, taken 28 days after the second AZD1222 dose. The receptors here all came from an adult who received the AZD1222 COVID-19 vaccine. CDR3s include the opening cysteine and the closing phenylalanine or tryptophan. Expanded clones get a size class; other rows say once, few or many, or leave the size out.

>-|TRBV6-1
CASSDPSGANYGYTF
>-|TRBV3-1/TRBV3-2
CASSQGSGQPQHF
>-|TRBV19
CASTPGGPSSYEQYF
>-|TRBV10-3
CAIFRGTGYGYTF
>-|TRBV28
CAIWSREDGYTF
>few|TRBV6-5
CASSYGASGAGTEAFF
>-|TRBV3-1/TRBV3-2
CASSQVRRDSYGYTF
>-|TRBV19
CASKRRANKDSNQPQHF
>few|TRBV29-1
CSVIRADGYTF
>once|TRBV14
CASSQGQGLHF
>-|TRBV6-4
CASKDGQGRQPQHF
>-|TRBV21-1
CASSKGRGSNQPQHF
>-|TRBV3-1/TRBV3-2
CASSQEVVARNNEQFF
>-|TRBV12-5
CASGGELAGGGEQFF
>-|TRBV9
CASSQGGNNQPQHF
>-|TRBV30
CAWSTGNYGYTF
>-|TRBV3-1/TRBV3-2
CASSLIQYEQYF
>-|TRBV27
CASSLRTPYEQYF
>-|TRBV7-2
CASSLVGRTLHF
>-|TRBV7-8
CASNPGGALTTNEKLFF
>-|TRBV7-6
CASKRGLAAQETQYF
>-|TRBV9
CASSPRTGGNGNTIYF